This TCR beta chain is drawn from a study of Graves' ophthalmopathy and Graves' hyperthyroidism. As regards this clonotype: Relative to the germline gene, one junction end is altered; a read error may explain this.

Transcripts of RNA were the source for amplifying TCR beta CDR3 regions. The library came from an HTBI-primed first-round RT-PCR and a second-round multiplex PCR. TCRdb re-called the multiplex PCR reads through MiXCR, storing one row per CDR3 protein. The profile shows around 400,000 distinct CDR3 sequences, roughly 20% of them singletons. The specimen was peripheral blood. The receptor was isolated from a woman aged 18-30 years with stable Graves' hyperthyroidism.

The CDR3 nucleotides read TGCAGTGCTAGGGGTTCCCTTTACCAAGAGACCAAGTACTTC. This translates into CSARGSLYQETKYF. The gene calls are TRBV20-1 and TRBJ2-5; D is unclear. Germline V gives CDR1 DFQATT, CDR2 SNEGSKA (reference sequence). The CDR3 is made up of 14 amino acids.